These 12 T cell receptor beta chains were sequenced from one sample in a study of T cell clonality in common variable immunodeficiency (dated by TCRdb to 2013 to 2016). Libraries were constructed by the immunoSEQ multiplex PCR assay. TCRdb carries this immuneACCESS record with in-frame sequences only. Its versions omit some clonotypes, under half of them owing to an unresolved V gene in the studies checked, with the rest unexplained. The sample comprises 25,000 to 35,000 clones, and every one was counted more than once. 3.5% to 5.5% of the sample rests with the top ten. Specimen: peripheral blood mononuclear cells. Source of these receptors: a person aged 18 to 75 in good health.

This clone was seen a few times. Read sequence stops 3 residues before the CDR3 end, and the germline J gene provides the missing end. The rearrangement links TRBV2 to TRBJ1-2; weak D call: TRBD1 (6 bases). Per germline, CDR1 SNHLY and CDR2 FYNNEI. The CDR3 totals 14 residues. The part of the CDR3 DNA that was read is TGTGCCAGCGGGGGGGGCAGGAGAGCTGAGGGC. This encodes CASGGGRRAEG. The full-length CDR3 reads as CASGGGRRAEGYTF.

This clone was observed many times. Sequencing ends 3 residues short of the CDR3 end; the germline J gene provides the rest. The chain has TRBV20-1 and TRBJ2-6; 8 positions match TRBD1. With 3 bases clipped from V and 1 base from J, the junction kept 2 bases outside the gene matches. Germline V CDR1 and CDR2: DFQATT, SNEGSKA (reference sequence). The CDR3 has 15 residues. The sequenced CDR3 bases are TGCAGTGCTAGGACAGGGGTGTCTGGGGCCAACGTC. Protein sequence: CSARTGVSGANV. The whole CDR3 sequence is CSARTGVSGANVLTF.

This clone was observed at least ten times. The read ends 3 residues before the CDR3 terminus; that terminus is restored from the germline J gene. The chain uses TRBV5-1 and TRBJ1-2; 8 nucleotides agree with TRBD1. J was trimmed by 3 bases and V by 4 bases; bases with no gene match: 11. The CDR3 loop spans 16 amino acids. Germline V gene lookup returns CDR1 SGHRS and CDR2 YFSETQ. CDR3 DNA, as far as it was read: TGCGCCAGCAGCCCCACCCCTATGACAGGGGACTATGGC. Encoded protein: CASSPTPMTGDYG. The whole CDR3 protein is CASSPTPMTGDYGYTF.

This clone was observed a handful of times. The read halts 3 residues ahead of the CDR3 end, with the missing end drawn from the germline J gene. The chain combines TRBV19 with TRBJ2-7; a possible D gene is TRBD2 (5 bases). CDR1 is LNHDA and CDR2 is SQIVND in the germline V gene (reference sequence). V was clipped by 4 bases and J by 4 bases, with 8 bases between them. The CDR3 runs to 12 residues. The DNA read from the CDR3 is TGTGCCAGTAGTAACCAGCGGTACGAG. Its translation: CASSNQRYE. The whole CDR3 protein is CASSNQRYEQYF. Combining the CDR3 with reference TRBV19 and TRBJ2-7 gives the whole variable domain DGGITQSPKYLFRKEGQNVTLSCEQNLNHDAMYWYRQDPGQGLRLIYYSQIVNDFQKGDIAEGYSVSREKKESFPLTVTSAQKNPTAFYLCASSNQRYEQYFGPGTRLTVT.

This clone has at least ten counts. CDR3 residues: CASSVLAGNTGELFF. The part of the CDR3 DNA that was read is TGTGCCAGCAGTGTCCTAGCGGGTAACACCGGGGAG. V gene TRBV6-1 combines with J gene TRBJ2-2, with 8 bases matching TRBD2. Sequencing ends 3 residues short of the CDR3 end; the germline J gene provides the rest. Looked up from germline, CDR1 is MNHNS and CDR2 is SASEGT. J gave up 2 bases and V 4 bases, and 3 bases lay outside the gene matches. This CDR3 spans 15 amino acids.

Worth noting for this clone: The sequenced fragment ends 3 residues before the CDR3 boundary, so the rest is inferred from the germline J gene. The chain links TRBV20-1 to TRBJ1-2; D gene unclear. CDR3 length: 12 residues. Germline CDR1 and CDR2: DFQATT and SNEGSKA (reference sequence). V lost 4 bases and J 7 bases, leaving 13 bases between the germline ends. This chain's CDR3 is CSAIGGPGGYTF. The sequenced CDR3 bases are TGCAGTGCTATCGGAGGGCCCGGTGGC.

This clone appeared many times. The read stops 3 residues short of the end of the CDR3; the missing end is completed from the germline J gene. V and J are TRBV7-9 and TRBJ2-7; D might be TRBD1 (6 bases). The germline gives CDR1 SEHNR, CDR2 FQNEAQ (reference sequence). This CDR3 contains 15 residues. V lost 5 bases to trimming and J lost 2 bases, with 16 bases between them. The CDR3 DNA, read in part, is TGTGCCAGCAGCAAAGACGGGACACTTGCCTACGAG. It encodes CASSKDGTLAYE. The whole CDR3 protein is CASSKDGTLAYEQYF.

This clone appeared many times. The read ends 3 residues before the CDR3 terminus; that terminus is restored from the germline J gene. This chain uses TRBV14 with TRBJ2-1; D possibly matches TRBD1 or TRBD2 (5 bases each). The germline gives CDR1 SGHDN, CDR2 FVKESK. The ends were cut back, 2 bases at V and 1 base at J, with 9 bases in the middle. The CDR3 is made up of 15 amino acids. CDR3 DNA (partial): TGTGCCAGCAGCCAATTTGAGGGGTCCTACAATGAG. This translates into CASSQFEGSYNE. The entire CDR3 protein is CASSQFEGSYNEQFF.

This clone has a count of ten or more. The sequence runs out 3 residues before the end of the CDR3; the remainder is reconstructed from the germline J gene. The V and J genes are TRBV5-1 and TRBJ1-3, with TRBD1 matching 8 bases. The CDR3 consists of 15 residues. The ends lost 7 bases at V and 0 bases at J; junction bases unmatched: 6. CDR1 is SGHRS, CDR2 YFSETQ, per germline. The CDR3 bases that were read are TGCGCCAGCGAAGTCGGGACAGGCTCTGGAAACACC. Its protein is CASEVGTGSGNT. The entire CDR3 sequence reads CASEVGTGSGNTIYF.

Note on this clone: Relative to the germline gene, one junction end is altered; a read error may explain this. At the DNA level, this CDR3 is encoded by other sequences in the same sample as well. The CDR3 loop reads CASRTTGPGNTIYF. Partial CDR3 DNA: TGTGCCAGTAGGACGACAGGGCCTGGAAACACT. This sequence joins TRBV19 and TRBJ1-3; 7 positions match TRBD1. The read comes to an end 3 residues before the CDR3 does, leaving the germline J gene to fill in the end. Germline-derived CDR1 and CDR2 are LNHDA and SQIVND (reference sequence). The CDR3 loop spans 14 amino acids.

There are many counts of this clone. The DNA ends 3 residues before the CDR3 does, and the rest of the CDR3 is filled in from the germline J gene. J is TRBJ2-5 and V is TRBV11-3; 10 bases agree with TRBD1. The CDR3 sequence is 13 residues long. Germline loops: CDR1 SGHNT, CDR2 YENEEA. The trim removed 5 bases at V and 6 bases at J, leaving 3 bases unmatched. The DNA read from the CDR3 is TGTGCCAGCAGCCCGGGACAGGGGAAGACC. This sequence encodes CASSPGQGKT. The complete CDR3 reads CASSPGQGKTQYF.

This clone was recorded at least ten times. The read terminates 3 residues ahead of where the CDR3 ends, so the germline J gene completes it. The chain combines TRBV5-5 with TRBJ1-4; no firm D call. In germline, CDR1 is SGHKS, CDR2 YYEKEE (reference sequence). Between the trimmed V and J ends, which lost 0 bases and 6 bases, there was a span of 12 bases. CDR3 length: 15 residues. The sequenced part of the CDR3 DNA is TGTGCCAGCAGCTTGGACGGGAGAGCGGATGAAAAA. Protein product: CASSLDGRADEK. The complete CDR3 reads CASSLDGRADEKLFF. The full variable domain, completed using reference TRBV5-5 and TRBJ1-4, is DAGVTQSPTHLIKTRGQQVTLRCSPISGHKSVSWYQQVLGQGPQFIFQYYEKEERGRGNFPDRFSARQFPNYSSELNVNALLLGDSALYLCASSLDGRADEKLFFGSGTQLSVL.